These 24 T cell receptor beta chains were all obtained from the same sample, sequenced in a study of shared clonotypes between healthy human individuals (dated by TCRdb to about 2020). The library was obtained by the immunoSEQ multiplex PCR assay. TCRdb limited this immuneACCESS table to in-frame rearrangements with V and J called. A share of clones is missing; checked studies link under half to unresolved V genes, and the rest is unexplained. The sample table records 650,000 to 800,000 clones; around 70% of these occur just once. Under 2% of the sample rests with the top ten. The specimen sequenced was memory CD4+ T cells sorted from blood. The label giving this sample's cell subset or site can be read as: CD45RA-negative fraction. These receptors originate from a woman aged 30 to 39 in good health.

The gene calls are TRBV5-4 and TRBJ2-2; 12 nucleotides align to TRBD2. In germline, CDR1 is SGHNT, CDR2 YYREEE (reference sequence). V shed 6 bases and J 5 bases; nucleotides not matched to a gene: 2. This CDR3 comprises 14 residues. The CDR3 is CASTLAGGTGELFF. CDR3 sequence (DNA): TGTGCCAGCACCCTAGCGGGGGGGACCGGGGAGCTGTTTTTT. Combining the CDR3 with reference TRBV5-4 and TRBJ2-2 gives the whole variable domain ETGVTQSPTHLIKTRGQQVTLRCSSQSGHNTVSWYQQALGQGPQFIFQYYREEENGRGNFPPRFSGLQFPNYSSELNVNALELDDSALYLCASTLAGGTGELFFGEGSRLTVL.

The gene calls are TRBV19 and TRBJ2-1; a weak D match, TRBD2 (6 bases). This CDR3 spans 14 amino acids. Trimming removed 5 bases from V and 9 bases from J, with 17 bases in between. Germline V gene sequence: CDR1 LNHDA, CDR2 SQIVND (reference sequence). CDR3 coding DNA: TGTGCCAGTAGTCCGGGGGTGATAATAGGTGAGCAGTTCTTC. It specifies CASSPGVIIGEQFF.

The chain recombines TRBV6-1 with TRBJ1-1; D uncertain. Trimming took 0 bases from V and 5 from J, leaving 4 bases between them. CDR3 size: 12 residues. CDR1 MNHNS and CDR2 SASEGT come from the germline V gene. CDR3 protein: CASSEAATEAFF. The DNA of the CDR3 is TGTGCCAGCAGTGAAGCGGCGACTGAAGCTTTCTTT.

The rearrangement uses TRBV4-2 and TRBJ1-1; D is undetermined. V lost 5 bases and J 0 bases, leaving 16 bases between the germline ends. The germline CDR1 and CDR2 sequences are LGHNA and YNFKEQ. This CDR3 spans 16 amino acids. Here the CDR3 reads CASSLGGNRMNTEAFF. The CDR3 DNA follows: TGTGCCAGCAGCTTGGGAGGGAATAGGATGAACACTGAAGCTTTCTTT.

V is TRBV9 and J is TRBJ1-4, with a weak D call TRBD1 (5 bases). Per germline, CDR1 SGDLS and CDR2 YYNGEE. The CDR3 is 14 residues long. Trimming shortened V by 1 base and J by 4 bases, and 8 bases separated the two germline ends. The CDR3: CASSVWGGNEKLFF. DNA of the CDR3: TGTGCCAGCAGCGTATGGGGGGGTAATGAAAAACTGTTTTTT.

The chain carries TRBV5-1 and TRBJ1-2; TRBD1 agrees at 7 bases. The CDR3 sequence is 18 residues long. Germline V gives CDR1 SGHRS, CDR2 YFSETQ. With V trimmed by 4 bases and J by 0 bases, 15 bases remained unmatched. The CDR3 nucleotides are TGCGCCAGCAGCCGCACCCGAAAGGACAGGCAAGCTAACTATGGCTACACCTTC. Its translation: CASSRTRKDRQANYGYTF.

A single count supports this clone. The chain combines TRBV7-8 with TRBJ2-2; D possibly corresponds to TRBD2 (5 bases). Between the trimmed V and J ends, which lost 1 base and 4 bases, there was a span of 16 bases. The germline gives CDR1 SGHVS, CDR2 FQNEAQ. The CDR3 length is 17 residues. For the CDR3, the DNA is TGTGCCAGCAGCTTAGGGGCTAGCACTACGAGCACCGGGGAGCTGTTTTTT. Translating gives CASSLGASTTSTGELFF.

The rearrangement uses TRBV7-9 and TRBJ1-5, with D tentatively TRBD1 (6 bases). V was cut by 2 bases and J by 2 bases, with 10 bases left in between. This CDR3 spans 15 amino acids. In germline, CDR1 is SEHNR, CDR2 FQNEAQ (reference sequence). CDR3 sequence reads: CASSLSSGGNQPQHF. The CDR3 DNA reads as TGTGCCAGCAGCTTATCGTCAGGGGGCAATCAGCCCCAGCATTTT.

The V call is TRBV5-6, the J call TRBJ2-4, with 7 bases fitting TRBD1. The junction had 4 bases not matched to a gene; V was cut back by 1 base and J by 9 bases. CDR1 and CDR2 from the germline V gene are SGHDT and YYEEEE. The CDR3 is 13 amino acids. The CDR3: CASSLQQGLIQYF. CDR3 bases: TGTGCCAGCAGCTTGCAACAGGGGCTCATTCAGTACTTC. Full variable domain (rest looked up from reference TRBV5-6 and TRBJ2-4): DAGVTQSPTHLIKTRGQQVTLRCSPKSGHDTVSWYQQALGQGPQFIFQYYEEEERQRGNFPDRFSGHQFPNYSSELNVNALLLGDSALYLCASSLQQGLIQYFGAGTRLSVL.

The chain couples TRBV18 to TRBJ1-2, with D maybe TRBD1 (5 bases). The CDR3 contains 14 residues. Germline V gives CDR1 KGHSH, CDR2 LQKENI. V was clipped by 3 bases and J by 3 bases, with 11 bases between them. The CDR3 bases are TGTGCCAGCTCACCGATCCAGGGAGACTATGGCTACACCTTC. Its translation: CASSPIQGDYGYTF.

This rearrangement joins TRBV7-9 to TRBJ1-5; D is unclear. CDR3 length equals 15 residues. Germline V CDR1 and CDR2: SEHNR, FQNEAQ (reference sequence). The V end was cut by 5 bases, the J end by 2 bases, with 13 bases between. DNA of the CDR3: TGTGCCAGCAGCCCGGACTGGGGAGGCAATCAGCCCCAGCATTTT. Translating gives CASSPDWGGNQPQHF.

The chain recombines TRBV11-3 with TRBJ2-3; a possible D gene is TRBD2 (5 bases). Germline V gene data show CDR1 as SGHNT and CDR2 as YENEEA. The CDR3 length is 17 residues. With 9 bases removed from V and 1 base from J, the gap between germline ends came to 23 bases. CDR3 coding DNA: TGTGCCAGTAGTCATGGGAGTGGTGTTTTAGGCACAGATACGCAGTATTTT. Translation gives CASSHGSGVLGTDTQYF. Based on the CDR3 plus reference TRBV11-3 and TRBJ2-3, the full variable domain is EAGVVQSPRYKIIEKKQPVAFWCNPISGHNTLYWYLQNLGQGPELLIRYENEEAVDDSQLPKDRFSAERLKGVDSTLKIQPAELGDSAVYLCASSHGSGVLGTDTQYFGPGTRLTVL.

J is TRBJ1-1 and V is TRBV28; tentatively, D is TRBD1 (6 bases). The germline V gene encodes CDR1 MDHEN and CDR2 SYDVKM. The CDR3 has 15 residues. The V end lost 2 bases, the J end lost 4 bases, and 14 bases lay between the germline ends. CDR3 DNA: TGTGCCAGCAGTTTACTCGCCGCGGGGGCCACTGAAGCTTTCTTT. Its translation: CASSLLAAGATEAFF.

The table lists this clone with a few counts. CDR3 DNA sequence: TGTGCCAGCAGCTCCCAGGGTTACACTGAAGCTTTCTTT. It translates to CASSSQGYTEAFF. V gene TRBV7-9 combines with J gene TRBJ1-1; D might be TRBD1 (5 bases). Germline CDR1 SEHNR, CDR2 FQNEAQ (reference sequence). Trimming left V 4 bases short and J 3 bases short, with 9 bases between. There are 13 residues in the CDR3.

This clone has a handful of counts. This chain uses TRBV7-9 with TRBJ2-1; no reliable D call. The CDR3 runs 13 residues. Per germline, CDR1 SEHNR and CDR2 FQNEAQ (reference sequence). Trimming pared 1 base from V and 8 bases from J, leaving 9 bases between. The DNA of the CDR3 is TGTGCCAGCAGCTTAGGATCCCCCGATGAGCAGTTCTTC. Translation: CASSLGSPDEQFF.

The V and J genes are TRBV2 and TRBJ1-2; D is perhaps TRBD1 (6 bases). Germline V lookup: CDR1 SNHLY, CDR2 FYNNEI. The CDR3 runs 14 residues. Between the trimmed V and J ends, which lost 5 bases and 0 bases, there was a span of 10 bases. CDR3: CASSQDSANYGYTF. In DNA form, the CDR3 reads TGTGCCAGCAGTCAGGACAGTGCTAACTATGGCTACACCTTC.

This clone was observed a single time. This sequence joins TRBV28 and TRBJ1-3, with 7 bases that match TRBD1. Per the germline V gene, CDR1 is MDHEN and CDR2 is SYDVKM. The CDR3 runs to 14 residues. V lost 5 bases and J lost 7; bases outside the gene matches: 8. The CDR3 DNA reads TGTGCCAGCAGTCCGCAGACAGGGTGGAACACCATATATTTT. Translating it yields CASSPQTGWNTIYF. Using reference TRBV28 and TRBJ1-3 for the parts outside the CDR3, the full variable domain is DVKVTQSSRYLVKRTGEKVFLECVQDMDHENMFWYRQDPGLGLRLIYFSYDVKMKEKGDIPEGYSVSREKKERFSLILESASTNQTSMYLCASSPQTGWNTIYFGEGSWLTVV.

This chain connects TRBV19 to TRBJ2-7, with no clear D. The V gene lost 2 bases and the J gene lost 3 bases, with 17 bases spanning the gap. This CDR3 spans 16 amino acids. CDR1 and CDR2 (germline): LNHDA, SQIVND (reference sequence). The CDR3 sequence is CASSINDPARRYEQYF. The CDR3 region has the DNA TGTGCCAGTAGTATAAACGACCCAGCCCGACGCTACGAGCAGTACTTC.

The chain employs TRBV25-1 and TRBJ2-3; the D gene could be TRBD1 or TRBD2 (7 bases each). Germline V gene data show CDR1 as MGHDK and CDR2 as SYGVNS. The CDR3 extends over 17 amino acids. Between the trimmed V and J ends, which lost 5 bases and 6 bases, there was a span of 24 bases. This CDR3 reads CASSHQTRGGVADTQYF. The CDR3 nucleotides read TGTGCCAGCAGTCACCAGACCAGGGGGGGGGTAGCGGATACGCAGTATTTT.

This chain links TRBV5-1 with TRBJ2-3; 12 bases map to TRBD2. V shed 4 bases and J 1 base; nucleotides not matched to a gene: 7. CDR3 size: 17 residues. Looked up from germline, CDR1 is SGHRS and CDR2 is YFSETQ. The CDR3 sequence is CASSLGLAGTRTDTQYF. CDR3 bases: TGCGCCAGCAGCCTCGGACTAGCGGGAACCCGCACAGATACGCAGTATTTT. The variable domain in full, with the rest retrieved from reference TRBV5-1 and TRBJ2-3, is KAGVTQTPRYLIKTRGQQVTLSCSPISGHRSVSWYQQTPGQGLQFLFEYFSETQRNKGNFPGRFSGRQFSNSRSEMNVSTLELGDSALYLCASSLGLAGTRTDTQYFGPGTRLTVL.

There are a few counts of this clone. The chain combines TRBV7-8 with TRBJ2-1; D unclear. The V gene lost 1 base and the J gene lost 4 bases, with 8 bases spanning the gap. This CDR3 comprises 14 residues. Germline V CDR1 and CDR2: SGHVS, FQNEAQ. The CDR3 nucleotides read TGTGCCAGCAGCTTAGATGGGTCGTACAATGAGCAGTTCTTC. Encoded protein: CASSLDGSYNEQFF.

The count of this clone is one. The gene calls are TRBV18 and TRBJ2-7, with D perhaps matching TRBD1 or TRBD2 (5 bases each). CDR3 size: 13 residues. Trimming took off 5 bases at V and 3 bases at J, with 11 bases between the two ends. Germline V lookup: CDR1 KGHSH, CDR2 LQKENI. The CDR3 loop reads CASSGTANYEQYF. CDR3 nucleotides: TGTGCCAGCTCAGGGACCGCTAACTACGAGCAGTACTTC. Variable domain in full (rest from reference TRBV18 and TRBJ2-7): NAGVMQNPRHLVRRRGQEARLRCSPMKGHSHVYWYRQLPEEGLKFMVYLQKENIIDESGMPKERFSAEFPKEGPSILRIQQVVRGDSAAYFCASSGTANYEQYFGPGTRLTVT.

The chain joins TRBV5-4 to TRBJ2-3, with D tentatively TRBD1 or TRBD2 (5 bases each). The CDR3 runs to 16 residues. The germline gives CDR1 SGHNT, CDR2 YYREEE (reference sequence). Trimming took off 0 bases at V and 3 bases at J, with 14 bases between the two ends. CDR3 nucleotides: TGTGCCAGCAGCTTGGGGGGGAAAGTCTGGACAGATACGCAGTATTTT. It specifies CASSLGGKVWTDTQYF.

The chain combines TRBV5-1 with TRBJ2-3, with D tentatively TRBD2 (5 bases). The CDR3 loop spans 15 amino acids. V was cut by 6 bases and J by 5 bases, with 19 bases left in between. Germline V lookup: CDR1 SGHRS, CDR2 YFSETQ. CDR3 in DNA: TGCGCCAGCACTCTAGCCGGCCGCCTGGTAGATACGCAGTATTTT. It yields the protein CASTLAGRLVDTQYF.